Reported below is one TCR beta chain. As yet, its antigen is unknown. The V end lost 2 bases, the J end lost 6 bases, and 7 bases lay between the germline ends. In germline, CDR1 is PRHDT, CDR2 FYEKMQ (reference sequence). This CDR3 is 12 amino acids long. These data belong to a study of persistence of HIV-infected CD4 T cells. This was the immunoSEQ version 4 assay in survey mode. The repertoire was sequenced with immunoSEQ multiplex PCR; TCRdb's copy has only in-frame clones and lacks some. The sample holds about 46,000 clones; 85% to 90% are singletons and the top ten take more than 2.5%. This nonspecific control used anti-CD3/anti-CD28 bead stimulation of CD4+ T cells. Responding CD4+ T cells were sorted by upregulation of both CD40 ligand and CD69. CD4+ T cell counts exceeded 400 cells/uL; CMV serology was positive.

This sequence originates from an adult woman with HIV who was CMV-seropositive. The rearrangement joins TRBV13 to TRBJ1-1, with unresolved D. This specimen was CD4+ T cells sorted from PBMCs after roughly 18-hour stimulation, taken from a patient who received antiretroviral therapy. The CDR3 here is CASSLFLPEAFF. The CDR3 DNA reads TGTGCCAGCAGCTTATTCCTCCCTGAAGCTTTCTTT.